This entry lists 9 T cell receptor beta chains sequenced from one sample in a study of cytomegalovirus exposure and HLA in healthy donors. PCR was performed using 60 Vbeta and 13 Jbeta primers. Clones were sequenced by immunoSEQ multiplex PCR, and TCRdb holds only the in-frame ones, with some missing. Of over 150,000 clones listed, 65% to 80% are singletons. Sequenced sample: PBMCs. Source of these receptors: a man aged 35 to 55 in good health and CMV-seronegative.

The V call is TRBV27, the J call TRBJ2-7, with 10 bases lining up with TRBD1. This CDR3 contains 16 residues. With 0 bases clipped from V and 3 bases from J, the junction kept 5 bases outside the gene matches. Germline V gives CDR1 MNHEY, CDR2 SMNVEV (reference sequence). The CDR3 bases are TGTGCCAGCAGTTTATCGGGACAGGGGACCCTCTACGAGCAGTACTTC. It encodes CASSLSGQGTLYEQYF.

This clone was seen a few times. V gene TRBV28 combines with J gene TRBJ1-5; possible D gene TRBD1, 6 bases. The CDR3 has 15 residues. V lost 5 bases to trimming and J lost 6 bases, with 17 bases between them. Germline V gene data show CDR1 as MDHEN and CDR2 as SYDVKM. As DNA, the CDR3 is TGTGCCAGCAGTGTAGATACAGGGTCGGGTCAGCCCCAGCATTTT. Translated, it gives CASSVDTGSGQPQHF.

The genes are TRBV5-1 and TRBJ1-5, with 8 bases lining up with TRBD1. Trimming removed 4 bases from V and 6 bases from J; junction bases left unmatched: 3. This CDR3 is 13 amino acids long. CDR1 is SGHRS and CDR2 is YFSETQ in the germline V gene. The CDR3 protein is CASSQGAGQPQHF. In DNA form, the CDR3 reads TGCGCCAGCAGCCAGGGGGCAGGTCAGCCCCAGCATTTT.

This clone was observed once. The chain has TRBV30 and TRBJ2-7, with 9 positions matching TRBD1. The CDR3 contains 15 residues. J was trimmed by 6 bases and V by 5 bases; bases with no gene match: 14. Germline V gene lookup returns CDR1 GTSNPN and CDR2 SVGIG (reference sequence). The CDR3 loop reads CAWGRSGQGILEQYF. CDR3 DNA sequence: TGTGCCTGGGGCCGTTCTGGACAGGGGATACTCGAGCAGTACTTC.

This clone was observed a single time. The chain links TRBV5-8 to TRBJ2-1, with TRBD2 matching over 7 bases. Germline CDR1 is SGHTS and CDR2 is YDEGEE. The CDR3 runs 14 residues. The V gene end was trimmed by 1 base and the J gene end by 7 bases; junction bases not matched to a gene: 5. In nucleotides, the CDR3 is TGTGCCAGCAGCTTGAACGGGGGGTGGAATGAGCAGTTCTTC. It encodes CASSLNGGWNEQFF.

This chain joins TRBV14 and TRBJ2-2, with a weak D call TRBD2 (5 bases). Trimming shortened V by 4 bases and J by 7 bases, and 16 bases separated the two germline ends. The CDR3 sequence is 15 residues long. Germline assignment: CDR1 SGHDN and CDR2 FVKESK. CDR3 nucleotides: TGTGCCAGCAGCCTGATCCCCGGGATCGACGGGGAGCTGTTTTTT. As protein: CASSLIPGIDGELFF. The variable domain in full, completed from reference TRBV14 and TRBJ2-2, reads EAGVTQFPSHSVIEKGQTVTLRCDPISGHDNLYWYRRVMGKEIKFLLHFVKESKQDESGMPNNRFLAERTGGTYSTLKVQPAELEDSGVYFCASSLIPGIDGELFFGEGSRLTVL.

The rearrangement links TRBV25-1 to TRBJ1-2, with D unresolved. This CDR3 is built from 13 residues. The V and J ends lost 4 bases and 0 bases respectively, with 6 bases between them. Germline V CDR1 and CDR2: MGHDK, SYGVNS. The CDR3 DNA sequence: TGTGCCAGCAGTGGGCGGGCTAACTATGGCTACACCTTC. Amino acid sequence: CASSGRANYGYTF.

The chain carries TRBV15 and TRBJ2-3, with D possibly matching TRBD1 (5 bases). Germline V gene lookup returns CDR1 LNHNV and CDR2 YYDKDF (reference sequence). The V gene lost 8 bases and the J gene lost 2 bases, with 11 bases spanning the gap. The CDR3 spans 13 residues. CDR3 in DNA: TGTGCCACCGGGCCAGGGTACACAGATACGCAGTATTTT. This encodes CATGPGYTDTQYF.

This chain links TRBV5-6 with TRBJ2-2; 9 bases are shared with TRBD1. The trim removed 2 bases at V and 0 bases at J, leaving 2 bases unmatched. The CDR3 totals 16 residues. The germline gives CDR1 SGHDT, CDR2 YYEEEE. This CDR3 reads CASSFGTGSNTGELFF. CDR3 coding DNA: TGTGCCAGCAGCTTTGGGACAGGGTCGAACACCGGGGAGCTGTTTTTT.